This TCR beta chain was identified in a study of T-cell reconstitution after alpha-beta-depleted transplantation in children. This clonotype was found a few times. Its cognate antigen is unknown. Unique molecular identifiers were incorporated when the TCRbeta library was constructed. TCRdb re-analysed the PCR reads in MiXCR, keeping a single row per CDR3 protein. The repertoire holds approximately 170,000 distinct CDR3 sequences, with 11% as singletons. Study-wide findings and caveats: About two months after transplant, alpha-beta T cells reportedly came from several hundred expanded graft clones. In some patients, recipient T cells and intrathymic progenitors surviving conditioning explained high day-60 diversity. When one year had passed after transplant, most T-cell counts and diversity came from newly produced T cells.

The V end lost 4 bases, the J end lost 6 bases, and 15 bases lay between the germline ends. Germline V CDR1 and CDR2: SQVTM, ANQGSEA. The CDR3 is 13 amino acids. The sequence came from a boy younger than 10 with acute myeloid leukemia, due to receive a stem cell transplant. The chain is built from TRBV29-1 and TRBJ1-1; D is unresolved. The source was PBMCs, collected before TCRalphabeta/CD19-depleted stem cell transplant. The CDR3: CSVVAEDGSEAFF. For the CDR3, the DNA is TGCAGCGTTGTAGCTGAGGATGGTTCTGAAGCTTTCTTT.